This TCR beta chain appears in the sequencing data of a study of Graves' ophthalmopathy and Graves' hyperthyroidism. Broader study findings: Forecasting of ophthalmopathy progression by the model achieved more than 70% sensitivity and around 77% specificity.

Transcripts of RNA were the source for amplifying TCR beta CDR3 regions. A first-round RT-PCR used HTBI primers, followed by a second-round multiplex PCR. MiXCR was run by TCRdb on the multiplex PCR reads, yielding one entry per CDR3 protein. This sample yields around 1,200,000 distinct CDR3 sequences, of which about two fifths are seen a single time; approximately 12% belongs to the top ten. Orbital computed tomography and thyroid ultrasound, along with TRAb, serum thyroxine and clinical symptoms, underpinned diagnosis. In this sample, this clonotype turned up a few times. What it binds is unknown. CDR3 length: 13 residues. Germline CDR1 MNHEY, CDR2 SVGAGI. V lost 2 bases, J lost 8 bases, and 12 bases lay in between.

V and J are TRBV6-5 and TRBJ1-2; a possible D gene is TRBD1 (5 bases). Sequenced material: peripheral blood or thyroid tissue (not recorded which). The receptor's source is an adult man with Graves' hyperthyroidism. CDR3 DNA: TGTGCCAGCAGTTACCGTGTACAGGCGGGCTACACCTTC. As protein: CASSYRVQAGYTF.